The 14 T cell receptor beta chains listed next were all sequenced from one sample in a study of identical twins. Using its own MiXCR run on the 5' RACE reads, TCRdb lists one record per CDR3 protein. The sample lists about 520,000 distinct CDR3 sequences, roughly 21% occurring once. These data were likewise used in another study, on T cells expressing NK-cell markers.

The sequencing sample was made of CD4+ T cells sorted from blood. The receptor set was obtained from a woman younger than 30 in good health.

This clonotype was seen only a few times. The chain combines TRBV20-1 with TRBJ2-1; 9 positions match TRBD2. Trimming took 0 bases from V and 1 from J; bases not matched to a gene: 4. The CDR3 consists of 16 residues. CDR1 DFQATT and CDR2 SNEGSKA come from the germline V gene (reference sequence). This chain's CDR3 is CSARDQLAGSYNEQFF. The CDR3, as DNA: TGCAGTGCTAGAGATCAACTAGCGGGTTCCTACAATGAGCAGTTCTTC.

This chain connects TRBV7-6 to TRBJ1-5; D remains unclear. The CDR3 is made up of 14 amino acids. Germline V gene data show CDR1 as SGHVS and CDR2 as FNYEAQ. The V end lost 5 bases, the J end lost 9 bases, and 17 bases lay between the germline ends. Here the CDR3 reads CASSPTGRDGPQHF. For the CDR3, the DNA is TGTGCCAGCAGCCCGACGGGCCGTGATGGGCCCCAGCATTTT.

The chain recombines TRBV7-9 with TRBJ2-7, with unresolved D. Trimming stripped 5 bases from V and 4 bases from J, with 12 bases between. Germline-derived CDR1 and CDR2 are SEHNR and FQNEAQ (reference sequence). This CDR3 region has 13 residues. CDR3 nucleotide sequence: TGTGCCAGCAGCCCGACCCCTCCTTACGAGCAGTACTTC. Its translation is CASSPTPPYEQYF.

This sequence joins TRBV12-3 or TRBV12-4 and TRBJ2-6, with D possibly being TRBD1 (6 bases). Trimming removed 3 bases at V and 0 bases at J, with 12 bases between. The CDR3 sequence is 17 residues long. CDR3 bases: TGTGCCAGCAGTTTTGTAGGGGACACCTCTGGGGCCAACGTCCTGACTTTC. This encodes CASSFVGDTSGANVLTF.

Only a few counts were recorded for this clonotype. The rearrangement uses TRBV7-6 and TRBJ1-4, with TRBD1 as a possible D gene (5 bases). The germline gives CDR1 SGHVS, CDR2 FNYEAQ. This CDR3 spans 13 amino acids. With 5 bases removed from V and 10 bases from J, the gap between germline ends came to 14 bases. CDR3 coding DNA: TGTGCCAGCAGCCGAAACGGGCAGGGAAAACTGTTTTTT. As protein: CASSRNGQGKLFF.

The chain employs TRBV24-1 and TRBJ1-2; TRBD1 matches at 8 bases. The V gene's germline CDR1 is KGHDR and CDR2 SFDVKD. Trimming removed 4 bases from V and 3 bases from J; junction bases left unmatched: 6. The CDR3 spans 15 residues. The CDR3 coding sequence is TGTGCCACCAGTGAAGGACAGGGATCTCACTATGGCTACACCTTC. It codes for CATSEGQGSHYGYTF.

The chain is built from TRBV28 and TRBJ2-3; D gene ambiguous. The germline V gene encodes CDR1 MDHEN and CDR2 SYDVKM. The CDR3 runs 15 residues. Trimming took off 5 bases at V and 5 bases at J, with 17 bases between the two ends. CDR3 amino acids: CASSPPSHGVDTQYF. The CDR3 DNA is TGTGCCAGCAGTCCCCCCAGCCACGGAGTAGATACGCAGTATTTT. Drawing the rest from reference TRBV28 and TRBJ2-3, the complete variable domain is DVKVTQSSRYLVKRTGEKVFLECVQDMDHENMFWYRQDPGLGLRLIYFSYDVKMKEKGDIPEGYSVSREKKERFSLILESASTNQTSMYLCASSPPSHGVDTQYFGPGTRLTVL.

The V call is TRBV11-2, the J call TRBJ2-7; D call uncertain. This CDR3 spans 14 amino acids. From germline, CDR1 is SGHAT and CDR2 FQNNGV. With 1 base removed from V and 4 bases from J, the gap between germline ends came to 11 bases. CDR3 DNA: TGTGCCAGCAGCTTAGCTGGTAAAGCGTACGAGCAGTACTTC. Translating gives CASSLAGKAYEQYF.

This chain uses TRBV29-1 with TRBJ2-3; D is undetermined. Trimming removed 3 bases at V and 0 bases at J, with 7 bases between. Germline CDR1 and CDR2: SQVTM and ANQGSEA. The CDR3 has 13 amino acids. The CDR3 coding sequence is TGCAGCGTTGATGCAGATAGCACAGATACGCAGTATTTT. It is translated as CSVDADSTDTQYF.

The rearrangement uses TRBV20-1 and TRBJ1-5, with D unresolved. CDR1 is DFQATT, CDR2 SNEGSKA, per germline (reference sequence). V lost 4 bases and J 3 bases, leaving 10 bases between the germline ends. The CDR3 length is 13 residues. The CDR3 loop reads CSAMIGPNQPQHF. The CDR3 coding sequence is TGCAGTGCTATGATCGGGCCCAATCAGCCCCAGCATTTT.

Only a few counts were recorded for this clonotype. The chain employs TRBV20-1 and TRBJ2-1; 10 bases map to TRBD1. This CDR3 has 16 residues. The germline CDR1 and CDR2 sequences are DFQATT and SNEGSKA (reference sequence). Trimming took 2 bases from V and 0 from J; bases not matched to a gene: 4. CDR3 sequence: CSARRGQGGSYNEQFF. CDR3 nucleotides: TGCAGTGCTAGACGCGGACAGGGGGGCTCCTACAATGAGCAGTTCTTC.

The CDR3 is CASSRGTATNEKLFF. CDR3 sequence (DNA): TGTGCCAGCAGTCGCGGGACAGCAACTAATGAAAAACTGTTTTTT. The J gene is TRBJ1-4, the V gene TRBV6-1, with 7 positions matching TRBD1. The CDR3 consists of 15 residues. Per germline, CDR1 MNHNS and CDR2 SASEGT. V lost 5 bases, J lost 0 bases, and 3 bases stayed unmatched.

The chain has TRBV10-3 and TRBJ2-2; D is uncertain. Germline lookup yields CDR1 ENHRY and CDR2 SYGVKD. This CDR3 is 12 amino acids long. The V and J ends lost 9 bases and 5 bases respectively, with 10 bases between them. The CDR3 here is CAMGSETGELFF. The DNA for the CDR3 is TGTGCCATGGGTAGTGAAACCGGGGAGCTGTTTTTT.

This clonotype has only a few counts. The chain is built from TRBV20-1 and TRBJ2-1; 8 positions agree with TRBD2. The CDR3 loop spans 15 amino acids. CDR1 DFQATT and CDR2 SNEGSKA come from the germline V gene (reference sequence). Trimming cost V 3 bases and J 12 bases; bases outside gene matches: 16. The CDR3 protein is CSASGVGTGLAGQFF. The CDR3 DNA sequence: TGCAGTGCTAGCGGAGTCGGGACGGGTCTAGCGGGGCAGTTCTTC.